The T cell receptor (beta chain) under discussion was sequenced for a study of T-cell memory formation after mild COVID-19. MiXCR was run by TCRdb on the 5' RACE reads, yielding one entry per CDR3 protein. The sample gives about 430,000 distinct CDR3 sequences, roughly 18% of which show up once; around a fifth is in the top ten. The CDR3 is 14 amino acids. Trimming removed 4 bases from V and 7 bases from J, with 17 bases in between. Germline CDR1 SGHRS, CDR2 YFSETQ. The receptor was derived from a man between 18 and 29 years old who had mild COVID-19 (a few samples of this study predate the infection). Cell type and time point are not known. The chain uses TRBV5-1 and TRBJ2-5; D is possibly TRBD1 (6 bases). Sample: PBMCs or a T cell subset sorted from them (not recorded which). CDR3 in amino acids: CASSPRDNLGTQYF. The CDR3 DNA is TGCGCCAGCAGCCCTCGGGACAACCTGGGGACCCAGTACTTC.